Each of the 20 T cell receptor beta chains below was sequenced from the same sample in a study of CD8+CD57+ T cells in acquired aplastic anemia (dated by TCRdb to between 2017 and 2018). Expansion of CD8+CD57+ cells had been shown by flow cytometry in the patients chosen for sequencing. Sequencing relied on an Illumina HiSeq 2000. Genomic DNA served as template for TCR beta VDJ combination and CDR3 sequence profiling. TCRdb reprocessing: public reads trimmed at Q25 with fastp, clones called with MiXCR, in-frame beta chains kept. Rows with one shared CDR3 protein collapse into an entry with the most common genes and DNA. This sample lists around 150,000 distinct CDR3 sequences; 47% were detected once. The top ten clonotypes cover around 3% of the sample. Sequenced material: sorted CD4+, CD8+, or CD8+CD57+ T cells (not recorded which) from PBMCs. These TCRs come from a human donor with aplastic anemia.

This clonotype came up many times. CDR3 coding DNA: TGTGCCAGCAGCCCCCAGGTACGCGGTCCCTACGAGCAGTACTTC. Translating it yields CASSPQVRGPYEQYF. The rearrangement links TRBV9 to TRBJ2-7; no firm D call. The V gene lost 4 bases and the J gene lost 2 bases, with 16 bases spanning the gap. Germline V gene data show CDR1 as SGDLS and CDR2 as YYNGEE. This CDR3 region has 15 residues.

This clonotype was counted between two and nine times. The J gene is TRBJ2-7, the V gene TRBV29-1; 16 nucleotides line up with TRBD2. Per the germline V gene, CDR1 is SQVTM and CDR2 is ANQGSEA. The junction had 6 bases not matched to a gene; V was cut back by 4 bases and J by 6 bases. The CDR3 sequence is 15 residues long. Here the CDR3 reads CSVGGTSGRAREQYF. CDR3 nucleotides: TGCAGCGTTGGAGGGACTAGCGGGAGGGCCCGCGAGCAGTACTTC.

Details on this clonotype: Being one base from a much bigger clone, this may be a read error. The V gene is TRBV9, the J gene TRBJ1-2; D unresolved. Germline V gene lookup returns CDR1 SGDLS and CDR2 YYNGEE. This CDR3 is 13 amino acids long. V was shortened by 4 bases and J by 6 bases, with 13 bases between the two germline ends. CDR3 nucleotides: TGTGCCAGCAGCCACTCGGGCCCCCATGGCTACACCTTC. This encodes CASSHSGPHGYTF. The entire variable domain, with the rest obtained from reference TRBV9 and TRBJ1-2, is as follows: DSGVTQTPKHLITATGQRVTLRCSPRSGDLSVYWYQQSLDQGLQFLIQYYNGEERAKGNILERFSAQQFPDLHSELNLSSLELGDSALYFCASSHSGPHGYTFGSGTRLTVV.

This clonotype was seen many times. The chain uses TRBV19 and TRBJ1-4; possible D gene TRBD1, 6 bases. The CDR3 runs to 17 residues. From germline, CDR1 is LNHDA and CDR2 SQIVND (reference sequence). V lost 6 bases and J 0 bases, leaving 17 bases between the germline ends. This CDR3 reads CASSLRTGPSTNEKLFF. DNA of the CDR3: TGTGCCAGTAGCCTGAGAACAGGGCCCTCAACTAATGAAAAACTGTTTTTT.

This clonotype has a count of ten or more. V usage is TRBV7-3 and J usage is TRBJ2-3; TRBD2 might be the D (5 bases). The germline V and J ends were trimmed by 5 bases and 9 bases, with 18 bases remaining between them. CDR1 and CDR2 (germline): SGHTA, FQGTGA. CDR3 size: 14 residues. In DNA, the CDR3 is TGTGCCAGCAGCCCGCTAGGGATAGGAGGAACGCAGTATTTT. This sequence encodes CASSPLGIGGTQYF.

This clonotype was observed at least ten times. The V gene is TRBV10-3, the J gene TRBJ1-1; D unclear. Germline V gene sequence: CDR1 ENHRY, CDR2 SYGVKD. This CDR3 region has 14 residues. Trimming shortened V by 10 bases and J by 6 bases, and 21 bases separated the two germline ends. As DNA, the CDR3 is TGTGCCACCGCCCCCGGACGTAATTCGGCTGAAGCTTTCTTT. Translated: CATAPGRNSAEAFF.

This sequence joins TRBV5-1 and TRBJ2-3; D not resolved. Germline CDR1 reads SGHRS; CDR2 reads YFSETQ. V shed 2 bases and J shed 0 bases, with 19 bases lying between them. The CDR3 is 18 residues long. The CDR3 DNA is TGCGCCAGCAGCTTAAGGTTTCGTGCGAGCATGAGCACAGATACGCAGTATTTT. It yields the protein CASSLRFRASMSTDTQYF.

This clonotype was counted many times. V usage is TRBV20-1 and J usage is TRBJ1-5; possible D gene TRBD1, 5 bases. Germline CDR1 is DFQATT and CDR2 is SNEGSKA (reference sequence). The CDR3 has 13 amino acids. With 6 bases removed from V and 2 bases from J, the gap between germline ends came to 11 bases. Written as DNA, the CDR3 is TGCAGTGCCGAAGGGGACGGCAATCAGCCCCAGCATTTT. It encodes CSAEGDGNQPQHF.

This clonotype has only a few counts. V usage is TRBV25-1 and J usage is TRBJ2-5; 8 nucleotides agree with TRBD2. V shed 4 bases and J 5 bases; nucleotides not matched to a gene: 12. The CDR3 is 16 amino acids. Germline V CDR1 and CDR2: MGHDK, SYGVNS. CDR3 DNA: TGTGCCAGCAGTGGCCTATCTAGCGGGCAGATTGAGACCCAGTACTTC. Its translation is CASSGLSSGQIETQYF.

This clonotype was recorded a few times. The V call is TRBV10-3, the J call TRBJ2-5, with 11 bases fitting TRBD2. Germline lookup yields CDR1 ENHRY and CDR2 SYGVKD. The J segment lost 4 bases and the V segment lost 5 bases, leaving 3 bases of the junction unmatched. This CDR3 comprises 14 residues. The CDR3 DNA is TGTGCCATCAGTCCTCTAGCGGGAGGAGAGACCCAGTACTTC. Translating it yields CAISPLAGGETQYF.

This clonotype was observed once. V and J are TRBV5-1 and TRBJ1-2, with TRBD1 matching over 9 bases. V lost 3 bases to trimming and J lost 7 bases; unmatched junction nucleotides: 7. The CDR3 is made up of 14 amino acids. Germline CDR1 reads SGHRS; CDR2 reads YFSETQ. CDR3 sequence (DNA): TGCGCCAGCAGCTCCGGGACAGGGCCTATTGGCTACACCTTC. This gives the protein CASSSGTGPIGYTF.

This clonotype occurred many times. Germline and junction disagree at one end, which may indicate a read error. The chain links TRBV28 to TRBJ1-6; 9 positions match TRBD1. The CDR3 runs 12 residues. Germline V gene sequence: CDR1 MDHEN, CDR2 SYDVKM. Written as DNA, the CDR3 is TGTGCCAGCAGCCCCTCATGGGGACAGGGTGACTTT. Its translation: CASSPSWGQGDF.

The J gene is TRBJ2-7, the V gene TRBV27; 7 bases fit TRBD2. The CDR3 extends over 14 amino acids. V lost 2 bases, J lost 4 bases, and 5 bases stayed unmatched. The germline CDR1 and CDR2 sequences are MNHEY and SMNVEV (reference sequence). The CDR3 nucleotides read TGTGCCAGCAGTTTAGATAGGACTAGATACGAGCAGTACTTC. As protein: CASSLDRTRYEQYF.

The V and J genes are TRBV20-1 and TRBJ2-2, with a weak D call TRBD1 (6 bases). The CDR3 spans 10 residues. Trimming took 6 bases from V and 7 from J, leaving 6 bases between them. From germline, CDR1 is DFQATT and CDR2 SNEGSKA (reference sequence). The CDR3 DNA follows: TGCAGTGCAGGGGGCGGGGAGCTGTTTTTT. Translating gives CSAGGGELFF.

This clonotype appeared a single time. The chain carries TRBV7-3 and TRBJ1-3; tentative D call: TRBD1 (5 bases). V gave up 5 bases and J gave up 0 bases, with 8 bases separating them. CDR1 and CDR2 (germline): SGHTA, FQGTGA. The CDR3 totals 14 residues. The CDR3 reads CASSLTVSGNTIYF. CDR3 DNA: TGTGCCAGCAGCCTGACAGTCTCTGGAAACACCATATATTTT.

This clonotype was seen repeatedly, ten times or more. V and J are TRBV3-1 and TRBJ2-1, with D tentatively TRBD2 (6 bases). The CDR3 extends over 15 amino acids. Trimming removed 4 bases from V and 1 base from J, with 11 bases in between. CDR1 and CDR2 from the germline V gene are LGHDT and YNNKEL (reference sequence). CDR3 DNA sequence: TGTGCCAGCAGCCTTGCGGGACCTTCCTACAATGAGCAGTTCTTC. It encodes CASSLAGPSYNEQFF.

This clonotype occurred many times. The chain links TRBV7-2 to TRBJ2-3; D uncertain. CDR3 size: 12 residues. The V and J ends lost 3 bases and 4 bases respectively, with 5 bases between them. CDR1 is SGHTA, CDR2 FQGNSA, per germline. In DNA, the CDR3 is TGTGCCAGCAGCTTTATGGCAGATACGCAGTATTTT. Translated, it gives CASSFMADTQYF.

The CDR3 here is CASSLGTGPFF. In DNA form, the CDR3 reads TGTGCCAGCAGTTTAGGTACAGGGCCGTTCTTC. The chain combines TRBV12-3 or TRBV12-4 with TRBJ2-1; TRBD1 is a possible D gene (6 bases). CDR3 length equals 11 residues. V shed 1 base and J shed 15 bases, with 10 bases lying between them.

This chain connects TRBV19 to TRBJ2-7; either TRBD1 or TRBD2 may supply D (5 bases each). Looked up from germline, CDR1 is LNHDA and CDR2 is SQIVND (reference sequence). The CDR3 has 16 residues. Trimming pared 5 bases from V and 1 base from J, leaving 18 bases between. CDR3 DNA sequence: TGTGCCAGTAGTTACTCTTCCGGGACGCCGTCCTACGAGCAGTACTTC. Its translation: CASSYSSGTPSYEQYF. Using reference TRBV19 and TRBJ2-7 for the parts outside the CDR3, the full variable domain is DGGITQSPKYLFRKEGQNVTLSCEQNLNHDAMYWYRQDPGQGLRLIYYSQIVNDFQKGDIAEGYSVSREKKESFPLTVTSAQKNPTAFYLCASSYSSGTPSYEQYFGPGTRLTVT.

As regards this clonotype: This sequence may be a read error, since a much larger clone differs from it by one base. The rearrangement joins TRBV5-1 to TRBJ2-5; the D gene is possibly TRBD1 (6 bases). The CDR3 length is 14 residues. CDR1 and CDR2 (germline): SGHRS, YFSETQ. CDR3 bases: TGCGCCAGCAGCTTGCAGGGGAACGAAGATACCCAGTACTTC. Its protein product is CASSLQGNEDTQYF.